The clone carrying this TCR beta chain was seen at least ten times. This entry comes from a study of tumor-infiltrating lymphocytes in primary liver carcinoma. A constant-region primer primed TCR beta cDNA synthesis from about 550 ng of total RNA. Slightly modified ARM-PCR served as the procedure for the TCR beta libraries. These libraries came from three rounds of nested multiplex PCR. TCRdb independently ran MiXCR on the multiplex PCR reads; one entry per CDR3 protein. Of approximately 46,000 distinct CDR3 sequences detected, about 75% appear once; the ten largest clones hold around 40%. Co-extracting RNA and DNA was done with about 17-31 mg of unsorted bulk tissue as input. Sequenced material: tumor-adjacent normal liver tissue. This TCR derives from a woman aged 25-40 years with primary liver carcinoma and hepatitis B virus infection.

CDR3 protein: CASTENSAGNTEAFF. CDR3 coding DNA: TGCGCCAGCACCGAAAACTCTGCGGGGAACACTGAAGCTTTCTTT. V gene TRBV5-1 combines with J gene TRBJ1-1; no clear D gene. CDR3 length equals 15 residues. CDR1 is SGHRS, CDR2 YFSETQ, per germline. V lost 6 bases, J lost 1 base, and 16 bases lay in between.